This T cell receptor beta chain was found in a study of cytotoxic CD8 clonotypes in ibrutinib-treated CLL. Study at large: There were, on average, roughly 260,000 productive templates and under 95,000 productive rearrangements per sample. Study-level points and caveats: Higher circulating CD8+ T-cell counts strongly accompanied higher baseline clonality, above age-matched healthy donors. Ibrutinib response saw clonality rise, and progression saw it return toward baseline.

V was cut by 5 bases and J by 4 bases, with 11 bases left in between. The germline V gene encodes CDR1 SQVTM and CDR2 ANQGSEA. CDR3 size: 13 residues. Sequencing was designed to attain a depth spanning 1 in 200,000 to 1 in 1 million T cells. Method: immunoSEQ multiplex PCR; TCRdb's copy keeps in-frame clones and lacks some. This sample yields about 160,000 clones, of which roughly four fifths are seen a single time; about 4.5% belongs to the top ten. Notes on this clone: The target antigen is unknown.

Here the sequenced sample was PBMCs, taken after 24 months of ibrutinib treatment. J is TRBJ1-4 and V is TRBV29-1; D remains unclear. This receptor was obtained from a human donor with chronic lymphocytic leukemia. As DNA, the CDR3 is TGCAGCGTTAATTTATCCGTTAATGAAAAACTGTTTTTT. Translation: CSVNLSVNEKLFF.